This is a list of T cell receptor beta chains from one sample in a study of control samples from healthy donors and cancer patients. This table comes from immunoSEQ multiplex PCR, and its TCRdb copy is limited to in-frame clones, with some not included. The table shows over 40,000 clones, with 88% occurring only once. Sequenced sample: PBMCs. The origin of the receptors is a man over 45 with head and neck cancer. Each CDR3 is given with its conserved first and last residue. The D gene is left open where the match is weak. Clone size is shown for a subset of rows, as once, few, many or a class of expanded clone.

clone_size,d_call,j_call,v_call,cdr3_aa,cdr3_nt
once,TRBD1,TRBJ2-5,TRBV2,CASQKDRALQYRQETQYF,TGTGCCAGTCAAAAGGACAGGGCACTACAATACCGACAAGAGACCCAGTACTTC
NA,NA,TRBJ1-3,TRBV23-1,CASSQSWRPGHRSGNTIYF,TGCGCCAGCAGTCAATCCTGGAGACCGGGACACCGCTCTGGAAACACCATATATTTT
few,NA,TRBJ2-1,TRBV11-3,CASSGRGNEQFF,TGTGCCAGCAGCGGACGCGGGAATGAGCAGTTCTTC
few,NA,TRBJ1-3,TRBV20-1,CSASPGHTIYF,TGCAGTGCTAGTCCTGGCCACACCATATATTTT
NA,NA,TRBJ1-4,TRBV27,CASSHLISRGEKLFF,TGTGCCAGCAGTCACCTCATCAGTCGGGGTGAAAAACTGTTTTTT
NA,NA,TRBJ1-1,TRBV10-3,CAISESVGALDTEAFF,TGTGCCATCAGTGAGTCGGTGGGGGCGCTCGACACTGAAGCTTTCTTT
NA,NA,TRBJ1-1,TRBV14,CASSQQDKLNTEAFF,TGTGCCAGCAGCCAACAAGACAAGCTGAACACTGAAGCTTTCTTT
NA,TRBD1,TRBJ1-1,TRBV5-1,CASAHGTGMAPPEAFF,TGCGCCAGCGCGCATGGGACAGGGATGGCCCCCCCTGAAGCTTTCTTT
NA,NA,TRBJ2-2,TRBV10-3,CAISDSSTGELFF,TGTGCCATCAGTGATTCGTCCACCGGGGAGCTGTTTTTT
NA,TRBD1,TRBJ2-2,TRBV12-5,CASGQGEDTGELFF,TGTGCTAGTGGCCAGGGGGAAGACACCGGGGAGCTGTTTTTT
NA,NA,TRBJ2-5,TRBV5-4,CASGPDGKETQYF,TGTGCCAGCGGCCCGGACGGAAAAGAGACCCAGTACTTC
NA,NA,TRBJ1-5,TRBV5-4,CASSFGDGGGNQPQHF,TGTGCCAGCAGCTTTGGGGATGGGGGTGGCAATCAGCCCCAGCATTTT
NA,TRBD2,TRBJ2-3,TRBV28,CASSSLADGTDTQYF,TGTGCCAGCAGCTCACTAGCGGACGGGACAGATACGCAGTATTTT
NA,TRBD2,TRBJ2-7,TRBV5-1,CASSGATITSGVEQYF,TGCGCCAGCAGCGGGGCAACAATTACTAGCGGGGTCGAGCAGTACTTC
NA,NA,TRBJ2-3,TRBV7-9,CASSPGRVADTQYF,TGTGCCAGCAGCCCAGGCAGGGTCGCAGATACGCAGTATTTT
NA,NA,TRBJ2-7,TRBV27,CASSLSGGRAYEQYF,TGTGCCAGCAGTTTATCGGGGGGACGGGCCTACGAGCAGTACTTC
NA,NA,TRBJ2-7,TRBV27,CASSLIGQGIYEQYF,TGTGCCAGCAGTTTAATCGGCCAGGGGATCTACGAGCAGTACTTC
NA,TRBD1,TRBJ2-3,TRBV5-1,CASSWTGREDTQYF,TGCGCCAGCAGCTGGACAGGGAGAGAAGATACGCAGTATTTT
NA,TRBD2,TRBJ2-1,TRBV27,CASSPHGTVLAGTKGDNEQFF,TGTGCCAGCAGTCCCCACGGGACAGTACTAGCGGGGACTAAAGGGGACAATGAGCAGTTCTTC
NA,TRBD2,TRBJ2-1,TRBV5-1,CASSLFLAGDNEQFF,TGCGCCAGCAGCTTGTTTCTAGCGGGAGACAATGAGCAGTTCTTC
once,TRBD1,TRBJ2-7,TRBV12-3/TRBV12-4,CASSAGQGEVYF,TGTGCCAGCAGTGCTGGACAGGGAGAAGTGTACTTC
NA,NA,TRBJ1-4,TRBV20-1,CSARRNEKLFF,TGCAGTGCCAGAAGGAATGAAAAACTGTTTTTT
NA,TRBD1,TRBJ2-2,TRBV11-2,CASSLGDRVWRDTGELFF,TGTGCCAGCAGCTTAGGTGACAGGGTTTGGCGCGACACCGGGGAGCTGTTTTTT
NA,NA,TRBJ2-5,TRBV7-2,CASSLNRASSETQYF,TGTGCCAGCAGCTTGAATCGGGCTAGCAGTGAGACCCAGTACTTC
NA,TRBD2,TRBJ2-3,TRBV9,CASGNGAGGTDTQYF,TGTGCCAGCGGAAATGGCGCGGGGGGCACAGATACGCAGTATTTT
NA,NA,TRBJ2-7,TRBV5-1,CASSDSFYEQYF,TGCGCCAGCAGCGACTCCTTCTACGAGCAGTACTTC
NA,NA,TRBJ1-1,TRBV3-1/TRBV3-2,CASSPLPAAEAFF,TGTGCCAGCAGCCCCCTGCCGGCCGCTGAAGCTTTCTTT
NA,NA,TRBJ2-2,TRBV7-2,CASSLSRYTGELFF,TGTGCCAGCAGCCTTTCGAGGTACACCGGGGAGCTGTTTTTT
NA,TRBD1,TRBJ2-3,TRBV7-8,CASSLRSKGTGVSTDTQYF,TGTGCCAGCAGCTTACGCTCCAAGGGGACAGGGGTTAGCACAGATACGCAGTATTTT
once,TRBD1,TRBJ2-3,TRBV24-1,CATRTGSDTQYF,TGTGCCACCCGGACAGGGAGCGATACGCAGTATTTT
once,NA,TRBJ2-3,TRBV18,CASSLTIDTTDTQYF,TGTGCCAGCTCACTAACGATTGACACCACAGATACGCAGTATTTT
NA,TRBD2,TRBJ2-2,TRBV18,CASSLLAGDDTGELFF,TGTGCCAGCTCGCTACTAGCGGGGGATGACACCGGGGAGCTGTTTTTT
NA,NA,TRBJ2-5,TRBV6-2/TRBV6-3,CASSLVEETQYF,TGTGCCAGCAGTCTAGTCGAAGAGACCCAGTACTTC
NA,NA,TRBJ2-1,TRBV5-5,CASSLAVQLRVNEQFF,TGTGCCAGCAGCTTGGCGGTACAGCTGCGAGTCAATGAGCAGTTCTTC
NA,NA,TRBJ1-3,TRBV11-2,CASSFTDSSSGNTIYF,TGTGCCAGCAGCTTCACCGACAGCTCCTCTGGAAACACCATATATTTT
NA,TRBD1,TRBJ2-5,TRBV28,CASSLTGAVETQYF,TGTGCCAGCAGTTTGACAGGGGCGGTGGAGACCCAGTACTTC
NA,NA,TRBJ2-7,TRBV5-1,CASSQMTGRGYEQYF,TGCGCCAGCAGCCAAATGACAGGGAGGGGGTACGAGCAGTACTTC